This T cell receptor (beta chain) was identified in a study of CD8+CD57+ T cells in acquired aplastic anemia. Genomic DNA provided the template from which TCR beta VDJ and CDR3 profiles were obtained. MiXCR, run by TCRdb on the reads, gives a single entry per CDR3 protein. The repertoire has roughly 200,000 distinct CDR3 sequences, about 59% of them found once; the top ten carry 25% to 30%. CDR3 length: 16 residues. The germline CDR1 and CDR2 sequences are SNHLY and FYNNEI. With 5 bases removed from V and 2 bases from J, the gap between germline ends came to 17 bases. The sequenced material came from sorted CD4+, CD8+, or CD8+CD57+ T cells (not recorded which) from PBMCs. The TCR was taken from a human donor in good health. This rearrangement joins TRBV2 to TRBJ2-3; D may be TRBD2 (6 bases). CDR3 sequence reads: CASSQNAGLVTDTQYF. The CDR3 region has the DNA TGTGCCAGCAGTCAAAACGCGGGACTTGTCACAGATACGCAGTATTTT.